This T cell receptor (beta chain) was documented in a study of CD8+CD57+ T cells in acquired aplastic anemia. Study details: The average for DNA from sorted CD4+ and CD8+ cells was 2.5 to 4 ug.

Study-wide points: The number of CD8+ CDR3 sequences shared by patients and controls was roughly 30. Patient and control CD8+ Simpson's diversity was not significantly different.

Individuals selected for sequencing had exhibited CD8+CD57+ cell expansion on flow cytometry. All participating patients were living with severe acquired aplastic anemia. CDR1 ENHRY and CDR2 SYGVKD come from the germline V gene. V was clipped by 8 bases and J by 7 bases, with 18 bases between them. The CDR3 length is 13 residues. Genomic DNA, the template, was used for profiling of the TCR beta VDJ and CDR3. One entry per CDR3 protein, called by TCRdb with MiXCR from the reads. The profile shows approximately 180,000 distinct CDR3 sequences, around 48% of them singletons. Of note for this clonotype: Its target is not known.

Sequenced: sorted CD4+, CD8+, or CD8+CD57+ T cells (not recorded which) from PBMCs. The V call is TRBV10-3, the J call TRBJ2-7; D gene uncertain. This receptor was taken from a human donor with aplastic anemia. For the CDR3, the DNA is TGTGCCATCCCGAATTTTGAGGACGATGAGCAGTACTTC. This codes for CAIPNFEDDEQYF.